The T cell receptor (beta chain) under discussion was sequenced for a study of cytomegalovirus exposure and HLA in healthy donors. In the PCR, 60 Vbeta and 13 Jbeta primers were used. Assay: immunoSEQ multiplex PCR; the TCRdb copy retains only in-frame clones and omits some. The table records 150,000 to 250,000 clones, roughly 78% of them present only once. The TCR sequence derives from a girl under 18 in good health and CMV-seropositive. The source material was PBMCs.

The CDR3 DNA reads as TGTGCCAGCAGCTACCCTACGGGGGCTGGGGCCAACGTCCTGACTTTC. It translates to CASSYPTGAGANVLTF. This sequence joins TRBV2 and TRBJ2-6, with D possibly matching TRBD2 (6 bases). CDR1 and CDR2 from the germline V gene are SNHLY and FYNNEI. The V and J ends lost 6 bases and 2 bases respectively, with 14 bases between them. The CDR3 totals 16 residues.